The source of this T cell receptor beta chain is a study of T cells in tumors after PD-1 blockade. Findings of the study overall: Some novel exhausted tumor clones appeared in pre-treatment blood, suggesting peripheral recruitment.

Concerning this clone itself: The target antigen is unknown.

The assay was immunoSEQ multiplex PCR, and TCRdb's table has in-frame clones only and misses some. The sample contains tens of thousands of clones, around 80% of which appear only once. The specimen comprised PBMCs, sampled before anti-PD-1 treatment. The TCR sequence derives from a human donor with basal cell carcinoma.

The CDR3 protein is CASSDHVAGPNPDTQYF. The DNA of the CDR3 is TGTGCCAGCAGTGACCACGTAGCGGGGCCGAATCCGGATACGCAGTATTTT. The V call is TRBV2, the J call TRBJ2-3, with 8 bases that match TRBD2. Germline trimming cut 3 bases from V and 6 bases from J; bases unmatched to any gene: 14. Per germline, CDR1 SNHLY and CDR2 FYNNEI. The CDR3 contains 17 residues.